The 16 T cell receptor beta chains given below trace back to one sample, sequenced in a study of T cell clones after liver transplantation. Only in-frame clones appear in the TCRdb table, and some are missing; sequencing was by immunoSEQ multiplex PCR. The sample yields around 100,000 clones, about 81% seen once. The sequencing used CD4+ T cells from blood, collected before liver transplant. These receptors were obtained from a human donor who received a liver transplant.

The chain combines TRBV4-1 with TRBJ1-3; D unresolved. Germline V lookup: CDR1 MGHRA, CDR2 YSYEKL. V lost 5 bases to trimming and J lost 0 bases, with 14 bases between them. There are 16 residues in the CDR3. CDR3 DNA: TGCGCCAGCAGCGGAGACGGATACTTCTCTGGAAACACCATATATTTT. Translated, it gives CASSGDGYFSGNTIYF.

CDR3 residues: CASSRGGSNQPQHF. The DNA of the CDR3 is TGTGCCAGCAGCCGCGGGGGCAGCAATCAGCCCCAGCATTTT. The rearrangement joins TRBV28 to TRBJ1-5; D possibly corresponds to TRBD1 (6 bases). This CDR3 is 14 amino acids long. The germline CDR1 and CDR2 sequences are MDHEN and SYDVKM. V was pared by 6 bases and J by 1 base, with 10 bases between. Supplemented by reference TRBV28 and TRBJ1-5, the full variable domain reads DVKVTQSSRYLVKRTGEKVFLECVQDMDHENMFWYRQDPGLGLRLIYFSYDVKMKEKGDIPEGYSVSREKKERFSLILESASTNQTSMYLCASSRGGSNQPQHFGDGTRLSIL.

This clone has a handful of counts. The rearrangement joins TRBV2 to TRBJ2-3; 8 positions match TRBD2. Germline V lookup: CDR1 SNHLY, CDR2 FYNNEI. The CDR3 spans 14 residues. Trimming removed 8 bases from V and 4 bases from J; junction bases left unmatched: 8. Here the CDR3 reads CASLSGSVSDTQYF. CDR3 in DNA: TGTGCCAGCCTAAGCGGGAGCGTCTCAGATACGCAGTATTTT.

The chain couples TRBV7-2 to TRBJ2-7; the D is unclear. With 1 base removed from V and 0 bases from J, the gap between germline ends came to 10 bases. The CDR3 consists of 15 residues. Germline V lookup: CDR1 SGHTA, CDR2 FQGNSA. CDR3 protein: CASSLDPTASYEQYF. DNA for the CDR3: TGTGCCAGCAGCTTAGACCCGACGGCCTCCTACGAGCAGTACTTC.

V and J are TRBV6-5 and TRBJ2-7; D call uncertain. Germline CDR1 MNHEY, CDR2 SVGAGI. The V gene lost 6 bases and the J gene lost 2 bases, with 8 bases spanning the gap. This CDR3 contains 12 residues. The CDR3 sequence is CASRSRPYEQYF. In nucleotides, the CDR3 is TGTGCCAGCAGATCAAGACCCTACGAGCAGTACTTC.

This clone appeared a single time. The V gene is TRBV7-9, the J gene TRBJ2-2; 9 bases map to TRBD2. Looked up from germline, CDR1 is SEHNR and CDR2 is FQNEAQ (reference sequence). V lost 5 bases and J lost 7; bases outside the gene matches: 8. This CDR3 has 15 amino acids. The CDR3 reads CASSPGTSLFGELFF. The CDR3 DNA follows: TGTGCCAGCAGCCCTGGGACTAGCCTCTTCGGGGAGCTGTTTTTT.

The chain couples TRBV7-9 to TRBJ2-1; no definite D call. The CDR3 sequence is 15 residues long. V was clipped by 6 bases and J by 0 bases, with 12 bases between them. Germline V gene sequence: CDR1 SEHNR, CDR2 FQNEAQ (reference sequence). In DNA, the CDR3 is TGTGCCAGCAGGCGCTATCCGAGCTCCTACAATGAGCAGTTCTTC. This encodes CASRRYPSSYNEQFF.

The chain uses TRBV7-9 and TRBJ1-2; a possible D gene is TRBD1 (5 bases). Trimming took 2 bases from V and 7 from J, leaving 8 bases between them. This CDR3 region has 12 residues. Germline V gene lookup returns CDR1 SEHNR and CDR2 FQNEAQ (reference sequence). The CDR3 here is CASSLSGSGYTF. The CDR3 region has the DNA TGTGCCAGCAGCTTATCAGGGAGTGGCTACACCTTC.

The CDR3 DNA sequence: TGCGCCAGCAGCCAAGGGACAGGGGTGAGGACAGATACGCAGTATTTT. Its protein product is CASSQGTGVRTDTQYF. The rearrangement links TRBV4-1 to TRBJ2-3; 9 bases match TRBD1. CDR3 length: 16 residues. J gave up 3 bases and V 1 base, and 5 bases lay outside the gene matches. Germline lookup yields CDR1 MGHRA and CDR2 YSYEKL.

This sequence joins TRBV28 and TRBJ2-1; 9 bases are shared with TRBD2. Germline CDR1 reads MDHEN; CDR2 reads SYDVKM. The V segment lost 2 bases and the J segment 7 bases; nucleotides outside the gene matches: 6. This CDR3 contains 15 residues. The CDR3 DNA reads TGTGCCAGCAGTTTAACGACTAGCGGTCGGAATGAGCAGTTCTTC. This codes for CASSLTTSGRNEQFF.

This clone was seen more than once but under ten times. The chain recombines TRBV5-1 with TRBJ2-1, with D perhaps TRBD1 (5 bases). This CDR3 spans 18 amino acids. The V end was cut by 3 bases, the J end by 0 bases, with 19 bases between. From germline, CDR1 is SGHRS and CDR2 YFSETQ. CDR3 protein: CASSSQGVARSSYNEQFF. As DNA, the CDR3 is TGCGCCAGCAGCTCACAAGGGGTAGCCCGGAGCTCCTACAATGAGCAGTTCTTC.

This clone occurred once. The CDR3 spells CASAMGVGGRETQYF. The CDR3 DNA sequence: TGTGCCAGCGCCATGGGGGTCGGGGGCCGAGAGACCCAGTACTTC. V and J are TRBV19 and TRBJ2-5, with D possibly being TRBD1 or TRBD2 (6 bases each). CDR3 length equals 15 residues. Germline CDR1 LNHDA, CDR2 SQIVND (reference sequence). V was cut by 9 bases and J by 4 bases, with 21 bases left in between.

V usage is TRBV5-4 and J usage is TRBJ1-1, with D perhaps matching TRBD1 (6 bases). The germline V gene encodes CDR1 SGHNT and CDR2 YYREEE (reference sequence). The CDR3 sequence is 16 residues long. The V gene lost 0 bases and the J gene lost 0 bases, with 12 bases spanning the gap. The CDR3 sequence: CASSLGGGGVNTEAFF. The CDR3 DNA is TGTGCCAGCAGCTTGGGAGGAGGGGGGGTGAACACTGAAGCTTTCTTT.

The count of this clone is one. V is TRBV19 and J is TRBJ1-5; 9 bases map to TRBD1. The CDR3 has 13 residues. The V gene end was trimmed by 6 bases and the J gene end by 5 bases; junction bases not matched to a gene: 2. CDR1 is LNHDA and CDR2 is SQIVND in the germline V gene (reference sequence). CDR3 amino acids: CASRRTGDQPQHF. The CDR3 bases are TGTGCCAGTAGACGGACAGGGGATCAGCCCCAGCATTTT. Combining the CDR3 with reference TRBV19 and TRBJ1-5 gives the whole variable domain DGGITQSPKYLFRKEGQNVTLSCEQNLNHDAMYWYRQDPGQGLRLIYYSQIVNDFQKGDIAEGYSVSREKKESFPLTVTSAQKNPTAFYLCASRRTGDQPQHFGDGTRLSIL.

This chain uses TRBV12-5 with TRBJ1-1, with D unresolved. V was shortened by 1 base and J by 8 bases, with 11 bases between the two germline ends. The CDR3 sequence is 13 residues long. CDR1 and CDR2 from the germline V gene are LGHNT and FRNRAP. Here the CDR3 reads CASGLELKTEAFF. For the CDR3, the DNA is TGTGCTAGTGGTTTGGAGTTGAAGACAGAAGCTTTCTTT.

This clone came up once. The chain couples TRBV5-4 to TRBJ1-2, with a possible D match to TRBD1 (6 bases). The CDR3 spans 13 residues. Germline CDR1 SGHNT, CDR2 YYREEE (reference sequence). V was trimmed by 4 bases and J by 4 bases, leaving 11 bases between them. This CDR3 reads CASSPTTGYGYTF. In nucleotides, the CDR3 is TGTGCCAGCAGCCCGACGACAGGCTATGGCTACACCTTC.